These T cell receptor beta chains were read from a single sample in a study of blood T cell repertoires in COVID-19. The method was immunoSEQ multiplex PCR; TCRdb's version includes in-frame clones alone and lacks a portion of them. The data contain 95,000 to 100,000 clones, roughly four fifths of them singletons. The specimen sequenced was peripheral blood. All receptors derive from a human donor in a cohort sampled during active COVID-19. Each CDR3 is given with its conserved first and last residue. A D gene is named only where the DNA matches it firmly. Only some rows state a clone size, as once, few, many or a class for expanded clones.

V	size	D	J	CDR3	DNA
TRBV18	.	.	TRBJ2-3	CASSPQTGDTQYF	TGTGCCAGCTCACCACAGACAGGAGATACGCAGTATTTT
TRBV14	once	.	TRBJ2-7	CASSQDYGGLYEQYF	TGTGCCAGCAGCCAAGATTACGGGGGGCTCTACGAGCAGTACTTC
TRBV6-5	.	TRBD1	TRBJ2-2	CASRGQPNTGELFF	TGTGCCAGCAGGGGACAGCCGAACACCGGGGAGCTGTTTTTT
TRBV3-1/TRBV3-2	.	TRBD2	TRBJ2-3	CASSQGPGTSGTDTQYF	TGTGCCAGCAGCCAAGGCCCGGGGACTAGCGGGACAGATACGCAGTATTTT
TRBV19	.	.	TRBJ1-1	CASPSLEFNTEAFF	TGTGCCAGCCCCTCTTTAGAATTTAACACTGAAGCTTTCTTT
TRBV5-1	.	TRBD1	TRBJ1-1	CASSLLTTGTGSTEAFF	TGCGCCAGCAGCCTCCTCACCACCGGGACAGGGTCCACTGAAGCTTTCTTT
TRBV5-1	.	TRBD1	TRBJ2-3	CASSPNTGQGLVGTDTQYF	TGCGCCAGCAGCCCAAATACCGGACAGGGGTTAGTCGGCACAGATACGCAGTATTTT
TRBV19	.	TRBD1	TRBJ1-4	CASRPGTVWGTNEKLFF	TGTGCCAGTAGGCCAGGGACAGTATGGGGAACTAATGAAAAACTGTTTTTT
TRBV7-9	.	.	TRBJ1-2	CASSNRGLANYGYTF	TGTGCCAGCAGCAACCGGGGGTTAGCTAACTATGGCTACACCTTC
TRBV11-2	.	.	TRBJ2-3	CASSGTPQRTDTQYF	TGTGCCAGCAGCGGGACACCGCAGCGCACAGATACGCAGTATTTT
TRBV5-1	few	.	TRBJ2-3	CASSFRESDTQYF	TGCGCCAGCAGCTTCCGGGAGTCAGATACGCAGTATTTT
TRBV5-6	.	TRBD2	TRBJ2-2	CASSRGLAATGELFF	TGTGCCAGCAGCAGGGGACTAGCGGCCACCGGGGAGCTGTTTTTT
TRBV18	.	.	TRBJ2-7	CASSPNVVETYEQYF	TGTGCCAGCTCACCTAACGTAGTGGAGACCTACGAGCAGTACTTC
TRBV7-2	.	.	TRBJ2-3	CASSLQWAGAGGTDTQYF	TGTGCCAGCAGCCTGCAGTGGGCAGGGGCTGGGGGCACAGATACGCAGTATTTT
TRBV7-8	.	TRBD2	TRBJ2-1	CASSLGTRPNPEQFF	TGTGCCAGCAGCTTGGGGACTAGACCCAACCCTGAGCAGTTCTTC
TRBV3-1/TRBV3-2	.	TRBD2	TRBJ2-3	CASSIIAGAQYF	TGTGCCAGCAGCATAATAGCGGGAGCGCAGTATTTT
TRBV7-8	.	TRBD2	TRBJ2-3	CASSQDRLAATDTQYF	TGTGCCAGCAGCCAGGACCGACTAGCGGCCACAGATACGCAGTATTTT
TRBV5-8	.	.	TRBJ1-6	CASRTAPESSYNSPLHF	TGTGCCAGCAGGACAGCCCCCGAAAGCTCCTATAATTCACCCCTCCACTTT
TRBV10-1	.	.	TRBJ2-1	CASSPVGTSSGDEQFF	TGCGCCAGCAGCCCAGTGGGGACTTCCTCGGGGGATGAGCAGTTCTTC
TRBV19	.	TRBD2	TRBJ2-1	CASSLRTSGSPGGEQFF	TGTGCCAGTAGTCTAAGGACTAGCGGGTCCCCGGGGGGTGAGCAGTTCTTC
TRBV7-2	.	.	TRBJ2-2	CASSLQVLQNTGELFF	TGTGCCAGCAGTCTACAGGTCCTTCAGAACACCGGGGAGCTGTTTTTT
TRBV5-1	.	.	TRBJ1-4	CASSSGQLATNEKLFF	TGCGCCAGCAGCTCCGGACAGCTTGCAACTAATGAAAAACTGTTTTTT
TRBV14	.	TRBD2	TRBJ2-1	CASSPGLATYNEQFF	TGTGCCAGCAGCCCGGGACTAGCGACGTACAATGAGCAGTTCTTC
TRBV5-1	.	TRBD2	TRBJ2-1	CASSLGLAGGLDEQFF	TGCGCCAGCAGCTTGGGGCTAGCGGGGGGTTTGGATGAGCAGTTCTTC
TRBV2	.	TRBD1	TRBJ1-3	CASTEGQTGNTIYF	TGTGCCAGCACTGAGGGACAGACTGGAAACACCATATATTTT
TRBV6-2/TRBV6-3	once	.	TRBJ1-3	CASSFVDSLARNTIYF	TGTGCCAGCAGTTTCGTCGACAGCCTGGCCCGAAACACCATATATTTT
TRBV7-8	.	.	TRBJ2-1	CASSLARTPYNEQFF	TGTGCCAGCAGCTTAGCCCGAACTCCCTACAATGAGCAGTTCTTC
TRBV19	.	.	TRBJ2-7	CASSIQGSSYEQYF	TGTGCCAGTAGCATACAGGGAAGCTCCTACGAGCAGTACTTC
TRBV4-3	.	TRBD2	TRBJ2-1	CASSPQLAGNNEQFF	TGCGCCAGCAGCCCCCAACTAGCGGGGAACAATGAGCAGTTCTTC
TRBV15	.	TRBD2	TRBJ2-2	CATKSLAGGRGELFF	TGTGCCACCAAGTCACTAGCGGGAGGTCGCGGGGAGCTGTTTTTT
TRBV4-1	.	TRBD1	TRBJ1-2	CASSQGDRVSYGYTF	TGCGCCAGCAGCCAAGGAGACAGGGTATCCTATGGCTACACCTTC
TRBV7-9	once	.	TRBJ1-1	CASSRWQGKVMNTEAFF	TGTGCCAGCAGCAGATGGCAGGGGAAGGTAATGAACACTGAAGCTTTCTTT
TRBV5-5	.	.	TRBJ1-5	CASSSGLVNQPQHF	TGTGCCAGCAGCTCGGGACTAGTCAATCAGCCCCAGCATTTT
TRBV3-1/TRBV3-2	few	.	TRBJ1-2	CASSPLGSTYGYTF	TGTGCCAGCAGCCCCCTAGGCAGCACCTATGGCTACACCTTC
TRBV4-1	.	.	TRBJ2-7	CASSQAPGAHYEQYF	TGCGCCAGCAGCCAAGCCCCGGGAGCTCACTACGAGCAGTACTTC
TRBV11-1	.	TRBD1	TRBJ2-6	CASRATGGTGANVLTF	TGTGCCAGCAGAGCAACAGGGGGTACTGGGGCCAACGTCCTGACTTTC
TRBV7-3	once	TRBD2	TRBJ2-7	CASSLRTSGSTGEQYF	TGTGCCAGCAGCTTAAGGACTAGCGGGAGTACGGGAGAGCAGTACTTC
TRBV20-1	.	.	TRBJ2-7	CSASREYEQYF	TGCAGTGCTAGCCGCGAGTACGAGCAGTACTTC
TRBV7-9	.	TRBD1	TRBJ1-5	CASRPGQGGNQPQHF	TGTGCCAGCAGACCCGGACAGGGGGGCAATCAGCCCCAGCATTTT
TRBV10-3	.	TRBD1	TRBJ2-2	CAISDVRDSTGELFF	TGTGCCATCAGTGATGTCCGGGACAGCACCGGGGAGCTGTTTTTT
TRBV5-1	.	TRBD1	TRBJ1-1	CASSLGQGAFF	TGCGCCAGCAGCTTGGGACAGGGGGCTTTCTTT
TRBV12-3/TRBV12-4	.	.	TRBJ1-4	CASSPRLEKLFF	TGTGCCAGCAGTCCCCGTTTAGAAAAACTGTTTTTT
TRBV10-3	.	TRBD1	TRBJ1-1	CAIKGADTEAFF	TGTGCCATCAAGGGGGCTGACACTGAAGCTTTCTTT
TRBV24-1	.	TRBD2	TRBJ2-6	CATSDGEGTPGANVLTF	TGTGCCACCAGTGACGGGGAGGGGACCCCTGGGGCCAACGTCCTGACTTTC
TRBV6-5	.	TRBD2	TRBJ2-7	CASRPSGGAYEQYF	TGTGCCAGCCGCCCTAGCGGGGGGGCGTACGAGCAGTACTTC
TRBV7-2	.	TRBD2	TRBJ2-3	CASSLGAGGSTDTQYF	TGTGCCAGCAGCTTAGGAGCGGGGGGAAGCACAGATACGCAGTATTTT
TRBV28	.	.	TRBJ1-2	CASRVTGPIYGYTF	TGTGCCAGCAGGGTAACAGGGCCGATCTATGGCTACACCTTC
TRBV20-1	.	TRBD2	TRBJ2-7	CSASGGGLAAAYEQYF	TGCAGTGCTAGTGGGGGAGGGCTAGCGGCGGCCTACGAGCAGTACTTC
TRBV28	.	TRBD2	TRBJ2-3	CASSPPGLGDTQYF	TGTGCCAGCAGTCCTCCGGGACTAGGCGATACGCAGTATTTT
TRBV24-1	.	TRBD1	TRBJ1-5	CATSDGTGAGGDQPQHF	TGTGCCACCAGTGATGGGACAGGGGCGGGTGGGGATCAGCCCCAGCATTTT
TRBV5-1	few	TRBD2	TRBJ2-3	CASSLGYGGRDTQYF	TGCGCCAGCAGCTTGGGGTACGGCGGGAGAGATACGCAGTATTTT
TRBV14	.	TRBD2	TRBJ2-3	CASSLGLAGAGDTQYF	TGTGCCAGCAGCCTCGGACTAGCGGGAGCGGGAGATACGCAGTATTTT
TRBV15	.	TRBD1	TRBJ2-3	CATSRGDRDTDTQYF	TGTGCCACCAGCAGAGGGGACAGGGACACAGATACGCAGTATTTT